This note documents a single T cell receptor (beta chain) sequence. A second about 6 to 12 cycle PCR used barcoded and J-beta primers. TCRdb passed the 5' RACE reads through MiXCR, listing each CDR3 protein once. The sample holds 1,500,000 or so distinct CDR3 sequences, 35% to 45% seen once. The data are from a study of blood T cells in healthy people across ages. V lost 5 bases and J lost 4, with 15 bases in between. The CDR3 has 14 residues. Germline V gives CDR1 DFQATT, CDR2 SNEGSKA (reference sequence). V is TRBV20-1 and J is TRBJ2-1; a possible D gene is TRBD2 (6 bases). Sequencing was carried out using blood. The sequence was obtained from a woman aged 18-29 years in good health. CDR3: CSALILALYNEQFF. The CDR3 DNA is TGCAGTGCTCTCATTCTAGCGCTATACAATGAGCAGTTCTTC.